The TCR beta chain under discussion was sequenced for a study of blood T cell repertoires in COVID-19. At the level of the study: The study drew acute and convalescent COVID-19 samples from the United States, Italy and Spain. From T cells, B-cell-depleted T cells, or PBMCs came the material, which was cDNA or gDNA.

The germline CDR1 and CDR2 sequences are MNHEY and SVGEGT. The CDR3 totals 15 residues. Trimming took 2 bases from V and 9 from J; bases not matched to a gene: 8. Libraries were prepared by immunoSEQ multiplex PCR; TCRdb keeps only in-frame clonotypes and omits some of them. The table lists approximately 100,000 clones, about two thirds of them singletons. The V and J genes are TRBV6-2 or TRBV6-3 and TRBJ2-1, with 9 bases that match TRBD2. The source is a human donor with acute or convalescent COVID-19. The donor label of this sample is uncertain. Sequenced input: peripheral blood. CDR3 residues: CASSYEGGGASEQFF. DNA for the CDR3: TGTGCCAGCAGTTACGAGGGCGGGGGGGCCTCTGAGCAGTTCTTC.